This T cell receptor (beta chain) comes out of a study of vaccination and CD4 T cells after COVID-19. With respect to this clonotype: Its antigen is unknown.

With 0 bases clipped from V and 4 bases from J, the junction kept 5 bases outside the gene matches. The CDR3 is 15 residues long. CDR1 is SGHTS, CDR2 YDEGEE, per germline. Sequencing of cultured CD4+ T cell DNA used the Oncomine TCR Beta short-read assay. TCRdb reprocessed the PCR reads with MiXCR, giving one entry per CDR3 protein. The repertoire holds under 9,000 distinct CDR3 sequences, with around 51% as singletons. Treatment defined: approximately 9-day PBMC culture with coronavirus spike peptide pools or control peptides (ViraFEST assay). This TCR derives from a human donor who had recovered from COVID-19. J is TRBJ2-3 and V is TRBV5-8, with 7 bases aligning to TRBD1. Sample: CD4+ T cells from blood, cultured in vitro. For the CDR3, the DNA is TGTGCCAGCAGCTTGGCAACAGGGGAGCCAGATACGCAGTATTTT. Translating gives CASSLATGEPDTQYF.